This T cell receptor beta chain was identified during a study of blood T cell repertoires in COVID-19. V gave up 0 bases and J gave up 5 bases; unmatched junction bases: 1. CDR1 and CDR2 (germline): SGHTA, FQGNSA. The CDR3 extends over 15 amino acids. The method was immunoSEQ multiplex PCR; TCRdb's version includes in-frame clones alone and lacks a portion of them. The sample records 200,000 or so clones, approximately 85% being singletons. This TCR was sampled from a man aged 60 to 75 with acute or convalescent COVID-19. Sequencing was carried out using peripheral blood. The chain joins TRBV7-2 to TRBJ1-4; TRBD1 matches 9 bases. This CDR3 reads CASSLAGTGNEKLFF. As DNA, the CDR3 is TGTGCCAGCAGCTTAGCGGGGACAGGGAATGAAAAACTGTTTTTT. Using reference TRBV7-2 and TRBJ1-4 for the parts outside the CDR3, the full variable domain is GAGVSQSPSNKVTEKGKDVELRCDPISGHTALYWYRQSLGQGLEFLIYFQGNSAPDKSGLPSDRFSAERTGGSVSTLTIQRTQQEDSAVYLCASSLAGTGNEKLFFGSGTQLSVL.